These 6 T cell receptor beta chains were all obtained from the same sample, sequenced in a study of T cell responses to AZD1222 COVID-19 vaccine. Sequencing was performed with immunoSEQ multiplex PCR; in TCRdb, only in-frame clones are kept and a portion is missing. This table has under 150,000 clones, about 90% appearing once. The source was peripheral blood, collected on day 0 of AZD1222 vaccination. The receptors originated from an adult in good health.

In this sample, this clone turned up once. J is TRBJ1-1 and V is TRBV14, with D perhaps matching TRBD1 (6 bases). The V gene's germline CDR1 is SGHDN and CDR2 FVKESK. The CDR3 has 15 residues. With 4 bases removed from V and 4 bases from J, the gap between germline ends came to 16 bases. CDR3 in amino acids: CASSPTGAGLTEAFF. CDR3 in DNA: TGTGCCAGCAGCCCTACGGGGGCAGGCCTCACTGAAGCTTTCTTT.

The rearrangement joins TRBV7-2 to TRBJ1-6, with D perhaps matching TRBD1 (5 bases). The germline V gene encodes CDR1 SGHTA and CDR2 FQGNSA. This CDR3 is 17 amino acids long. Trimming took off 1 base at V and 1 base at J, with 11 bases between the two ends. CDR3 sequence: CASSLVGPPSYNSPLHF. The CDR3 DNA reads TGTGCCAGCAGCTTAGTGGGGCCTCCATCCTATAATTCACCCCTCCACTTT.

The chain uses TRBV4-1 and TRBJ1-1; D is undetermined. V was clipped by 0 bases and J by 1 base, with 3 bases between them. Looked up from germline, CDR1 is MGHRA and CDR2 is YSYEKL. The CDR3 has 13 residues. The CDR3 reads CASSQDPNTEAFF. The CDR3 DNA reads TGCGCCAGCAGCCAAGACCCGAACACTGAAGCTTTCTTT.

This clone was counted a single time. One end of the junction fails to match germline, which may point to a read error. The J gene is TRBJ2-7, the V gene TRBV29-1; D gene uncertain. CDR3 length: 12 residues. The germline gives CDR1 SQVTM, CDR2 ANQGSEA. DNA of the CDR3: TGTCCCTCGGCTAGGAGCTCCTACGAGCAGTACTTC. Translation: CPSARSSYEQYF.

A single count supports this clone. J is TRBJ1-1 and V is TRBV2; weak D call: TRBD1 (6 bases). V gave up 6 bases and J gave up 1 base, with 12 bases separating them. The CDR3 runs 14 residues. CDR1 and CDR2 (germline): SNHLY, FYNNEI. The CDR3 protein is CASSAQQGNTEAFF. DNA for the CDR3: TGTGCCAGCAGCGCACAACAGGGGAACACTGAAGCTTTCTTT. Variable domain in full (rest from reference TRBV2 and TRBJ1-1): EPEVTQTPSHQVTQMGQEVILRCVPISNHLYFYWYRQILGQKVEFLVSFYNNEISEKSEIFDDQFSVERPDGSNFTLKIRSTKLEDSAMYFCASSAQQGNTEAFFGQGTRLTVV.

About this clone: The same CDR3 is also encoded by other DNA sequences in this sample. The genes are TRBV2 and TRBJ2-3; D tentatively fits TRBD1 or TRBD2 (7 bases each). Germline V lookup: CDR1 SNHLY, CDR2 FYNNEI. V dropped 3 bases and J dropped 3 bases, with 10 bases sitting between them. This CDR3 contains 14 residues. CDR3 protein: CASSDQGGTDTQYF. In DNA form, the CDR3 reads TGTGCCAGCAGTGACCAGGGGGGGACAGATACGCAGTATTTT.